This T cell receptor (beta chain) was recorded in a study of blood T cell repertoires in COVID-19. Study background: COVID-19 samples, acute and convalescent, were from the United States, Italy and Spain. PBMCs, B-cell-depleted T cells, or T cells were the source of the cDNA or gDNA that made up the material.

How the authors handled the data: Amplification of reference gene primers provided the estimated nucleated cell counts. Clones were sequenced by immunoSEQ multiplex PCR, and TCRdb holds only the in-frame ones, with some missing. From that table come the V and J calls and clone size; the DNA was used to work out D and trimming. In the table there are 40,000 to 60,000 clones, 80% to 90% of which are singletons. In its sample, this clone was seen once. CDR3 length equals 13 residues. The germline V and J ends were trimmed by 1 base and 4 bases, with 5 bases remaining between them. Sequenced: peripheral blood. The chain combines TRBV12-3 or TRBV12-4 with TRBJ2-1; D remains ambiguous. The clonotype originates from a human donor in a cohort sampled during active COVID-19. The CDR3 DNA reads as TGTGCCAGCAGTTTAGTACTTTACAATGAGCAGTTCTTC. This sequence encodes CASSLVLYNEQFF.